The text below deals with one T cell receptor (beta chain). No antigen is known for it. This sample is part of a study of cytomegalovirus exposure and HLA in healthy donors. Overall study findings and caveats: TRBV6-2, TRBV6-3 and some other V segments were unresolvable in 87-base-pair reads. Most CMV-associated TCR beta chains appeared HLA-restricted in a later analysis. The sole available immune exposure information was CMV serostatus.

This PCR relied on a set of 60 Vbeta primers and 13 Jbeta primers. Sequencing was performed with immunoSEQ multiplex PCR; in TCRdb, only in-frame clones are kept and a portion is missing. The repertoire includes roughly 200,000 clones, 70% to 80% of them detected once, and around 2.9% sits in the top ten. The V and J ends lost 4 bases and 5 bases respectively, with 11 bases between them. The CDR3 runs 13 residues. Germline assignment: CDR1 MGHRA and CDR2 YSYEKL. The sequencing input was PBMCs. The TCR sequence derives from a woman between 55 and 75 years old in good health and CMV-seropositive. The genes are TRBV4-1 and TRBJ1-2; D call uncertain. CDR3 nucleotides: TGCGCCAGCAGCCTAGTCGGGGATTATGGCTACACCTTC. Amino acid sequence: CASSLVGDYGYTF.